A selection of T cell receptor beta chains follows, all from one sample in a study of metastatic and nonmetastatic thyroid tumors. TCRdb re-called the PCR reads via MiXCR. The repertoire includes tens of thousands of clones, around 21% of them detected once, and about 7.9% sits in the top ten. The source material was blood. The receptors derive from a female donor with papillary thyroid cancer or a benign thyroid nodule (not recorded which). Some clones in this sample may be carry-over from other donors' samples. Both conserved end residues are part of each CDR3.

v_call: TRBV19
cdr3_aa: CASSPGLAGGRNTDTQYF

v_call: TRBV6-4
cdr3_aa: CAGSQDGGGAGGYTF

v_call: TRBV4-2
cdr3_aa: CACSQCGQLYEQYF

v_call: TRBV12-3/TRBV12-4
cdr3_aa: CASSYSVTVYTDTQYF

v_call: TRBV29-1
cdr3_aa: CSVGQDPGNTIYF

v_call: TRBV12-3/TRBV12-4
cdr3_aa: CATKLGGTEAFF

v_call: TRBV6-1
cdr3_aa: CASSVQVSSYEQYF

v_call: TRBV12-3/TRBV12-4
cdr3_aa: CASNPPGTGDTQYF

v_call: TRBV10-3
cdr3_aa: CAISSQGENTEAFF

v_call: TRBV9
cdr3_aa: CASSAGSALVNEQFF

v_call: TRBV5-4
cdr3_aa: CASSLVGRGLPYEQYF

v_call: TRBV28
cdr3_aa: CASSPTGWAGNSPLHF

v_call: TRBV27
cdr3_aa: CASKGAAGTRGEQFF

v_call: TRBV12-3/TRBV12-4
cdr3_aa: CASSLGGQGDTGELFF

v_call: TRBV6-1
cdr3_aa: CAITKGQGGNQPQHF